This T cell receptor beta chain was retrieved from a study of CD4 and CD8 cells across lung adenocarcinoma regions (dated by TCRdb to 2017 to 2018). Study-wide context: To look at intratumor heterogeneity in the T cell receptor repertoire, the study compared tumor centers against tumor margins.

The library was generated by PCR. The run used a HiSeq X Ten. In-frame beta chains were kept once TCRdb had trimmed the public reads at Q25 with fastp and called clones with MiXCR. CDR3 protein duplicates are merged, each entry listing the most common genes and DNA. This sample is represented by about 16,000 distinct CDR3 sequences; roughly three fifths of them were singletons. Jointly, the top ten make up less than 35% of the sample. The trim is 1 base for V and 6 bases for J, with a gap of 6 bases between the germline ends. The germline V gene supplies CDR1 MNHNS and CDR2 SASEGT. From the cysteine through the phenylalanine, the CDR3 covers 12 amino acids. The CDR3 DNA has 36 bases and is translated from base 1. Patients with localized lung adenocarcinoma, a subtype of non-small cell lung cancer, were used as donors. Samples were obtained from the centers of localized lung adenocarcinomas. For TCR repertoire analysis, CD8+ T cells from tumor tissue were profiled separately from CD4+ T cells.

By its share of the sample, this clonotype is medium-sized (0.01 to 0.1%). Which antigen it targets is not known. Nothing much larger sits one base from this clone, and base qualities are not available. Sample: CD8+ T cells from the center of a lung tumor. This sample's cell subset or site label indicates: tumor center region. This TCR came from a female donor with lung adenocarcinoma. The CD4 and CD8 labels of this study may be unreliable. This chain is built from TRBV6-1 and TRBJ1-2; a weak D assignment points to TRBD1 (5 bases agree). The CDR3 amino acid sequence is: CASSEGGDGYTF. The nucleotides are TGTGCCAGCAGTGAAGGGGGCGATGGCTACACCTTC.